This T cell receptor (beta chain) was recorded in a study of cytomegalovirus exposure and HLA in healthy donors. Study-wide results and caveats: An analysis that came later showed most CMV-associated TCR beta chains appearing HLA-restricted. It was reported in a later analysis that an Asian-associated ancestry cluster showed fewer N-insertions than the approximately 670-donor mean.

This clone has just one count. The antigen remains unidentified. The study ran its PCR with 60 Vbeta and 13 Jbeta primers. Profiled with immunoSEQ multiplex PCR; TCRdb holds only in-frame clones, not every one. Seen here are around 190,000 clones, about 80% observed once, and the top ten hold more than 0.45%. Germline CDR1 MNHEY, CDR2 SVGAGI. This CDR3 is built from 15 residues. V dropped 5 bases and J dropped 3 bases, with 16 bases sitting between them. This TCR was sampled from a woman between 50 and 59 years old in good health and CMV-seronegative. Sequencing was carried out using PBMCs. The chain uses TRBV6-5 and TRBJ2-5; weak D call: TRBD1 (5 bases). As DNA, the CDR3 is TGTGCCAGCAGTATTGGGCAGGGTTGGGAAGAGACCCAGTACTTC. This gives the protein CASSIGQGWEETQYF.